A single sample is the source of the 30 T cell receptor beta chains below, sequenced in a study of identical twins listed by TCRdb under 2016. Library creation used 5' RACE. The data were produced on an Illumina HiSeq 2000. TCRdb trimmed public reads at Q25 via fastp, called clones via MiXCR and kept in-frame beta chains. Identical CDR3 proteins give one entry, which carries the most common genes and DNA. A total of over 600,000 distinct CDR3 sequences appear in this sample, less than 25% of them only once. Together, the top ten hold 4% to 5.5% of the sample. This sample was also put to use in a study of T cells expressing NK-cell markers.

Sequenced material: PBMCs. The receptors stem from a woman aged 18-35 years in good health.

The DNA for the CDR3 is TGTGCCAGCAGACTCCTGGGGGGGAGAGGTAGGAATGAAAAACTGTTTTTT. This translates into CASRLLGGRGRNEKLFF. The chain links TRBV12-3 or TRBV12-4 to TRBJ1-4; a weak D match, TRBD1 (5 bases). CDR3 length equals 17 residues. V was shortened by 6 bases and J by 5 bases, with 22 bases between the two germline ends.

Here the CDR3 reads CATSRAVETQYF. CDR3 nucleotide sequence: TGTGCCACCAGCAGAGCTGTAGAGACCCAGTACTTC. The chain joins TRBV15 to TRBJ2-5; D is ambiguous. Germline values: CDR1 LNHNV, CDR2 YYDKDF (reference sequence). CDR3 size: 12 residues. Trimming took off 1 base at V and 4 bases at J, with 4 bases between the two ends.

This clonotype was found many times. This chain connects TRBV5-1 to TRBJ1-1; D gene unclear. This CDR3 has 14 residues. Germline V gene lookup returns CDR1 SGHRS and CDR2 YFSETQ. Trimming cost V 0 bases and J 0 bases, with 6 bases left between them. Here the CDR3 reads CASSLAMMNTEAFF. For the CDR3, the DNA is TGCGCCAGCAGCTTGGCAATGATGAACACTGAAGCTTTCTTT.

This clonotype was observed a few times. The chain is built from TRBV3-1 and TRBJ2-1; D tentatively reads TRBD1 or TRBD2 (5 bases each). Germline V gives CDR1 LGHDT, CDR2 YNNKEL (reference sequence). CDR3 size: 15 residues. Trimming removed 3 bases at V and 13 bases at J, with 22 bases between. Here the CDR3 DNA reads TGTGCCAGCAGCCAGAGGGGTTTGGAACCCCAATCCCAGTTCTTC. This encodes CASSQRGLEPQSQFF.

This clonotype was detected only a few times. This sequence joins TRBV12-5 and TRBJ1-4, with 11 bases identical to TRBD1. The germline CDR1 and CDR2 sequences are LGHNT and FRNRAP. V was pared by 4 bases and J by 7 bases, with 2 bases of the junction left unmatched. The CDR3 loop spans 14 amino acids. Written as DNA, the CDR3 is TGTGCTAGTGGTTCGGGGACAGGGGGTGAAAAACTGTTTTTT. This translates into CASGSGTGGEKLFF.

This clonotype was counted only a few times. CDR3 sequence reads: CASTKRREGPYEQYF. The CDR3 DNA sequence: TGTGCCAGCACAAAAAGGCGGGAGGGCCCCTACGAGCAGTACTTC. The V gene is TRBV6-2 or TRBV6-3, the J gene TRBJ2-7; TRBD2 matches at 9 bases. This CDR3 has 15 residues. Germline V CDR1 and CDR2: MNHEY, SVGEGT. V was clipped by 7 bases and J by 2 bases; unmatched bases: 9.

Only a few counts were recorded for this clonotype. V and J are TRBV20-1 and TRBJ1-1; D remains unclear. CDR3 size: 10 residues. V shed 5 bases and J shed 11 bases, with 12 bases lying between them. CDR1 is DFQATT, CDR2 SNEGSKA, per germline (reference sequence). This chain's CDR3 is CSAADLRAFF. The CDR3 region has the DNA TGCAGTGCTGCGGACCTGAGGGCTTTCTTT.

This clonotype was counted many times. The chain links TRBV7-9 to TRBJ2-1, with D perhaps matching TRBD2 (6 bases). Germline assignment: CDR1 SEHNR and CDR2 FQNEAQ (reference sequence). V was pared by 9 bases and J by 4 bases, with 16 bases between. The CDR3 has 14 residues. This CDR3 reads CASSPGVSYNEQFF. In DNA form, the CDR3 reads TGTGCCAGTTCGCCGGGGGTCTCTTACAATGAGCAGTTCTTC.

V gene TRBV20-1 combines with J gene TRBJ2-7; possible D gene TRBD2, 5 bases. The CDR3 consists of 13 residues. The germline V gene encodes CDR1 DFQATT and CDR2 SNEGSKA (reference sequence). V shed 2 bases and J shed 5 bases, with 13 bases lying between them. In DNA, the CDR3 is TGCAGTGCTAGATCTCTAGCAGAGCACGAGCAGTACTTC. Encoded protein: CSARSLAEHEQYF.

As DNA, the CDR3 is TGTGCCACCAGTGATCCCCTTAGCGGGGGAAGCACAGATACGCAGTATTTT. Protein sequence: CATSDPLSGGSTDTQYF. The V and J genes are TRBV24-1 and TRBJ2-3; 9 nucleotides align to TRBD2. CDR1 KGHDR and CDR2 SFDVKD come from the germline V gene. With V trimmed by 3 bases and J by 0 bases, 6 bases remained unmatched. The CDR3 covers 17 residues.

This clonotype was detected a few times. The chain carries TRBV6-5 and TRBJ2-6; possibly TRBD1 for D (5 bases). V was clipped by 4 bases and J by 1 base, with 8 bases between them. Germline assignment: CDR1 MNHEY and CDR2 SVGAGI. The CDR3 covers 15 residues. CDR3 in amino acids: CASSWQGSGANVLTF. In DNA, the CDR3 is TGTGCCAGCAGTTGGCAGGGTTCTGGGGCCAACGTCCTGACTTTC.

This clonotype was observed a handful of times. The V call is TRBV15, the J call TRBJ2-7, with 7 bases identical to TRBD1. The V and J ends lost 0 bases and 3 bases, in that order; junction bases with no gene match: 5. Germline values: CDR1 LNHNV, CDR2 YYDKDF (reference sequence). CDR3 size: 15 residues. CDR3 nucleotides: TGTGCCACCAGCAGAGAACCGACAGGGAGCTACGAGCAGTACTTC. It encodes CATSREPTGSYEQYF.

This clonotype came up a few times. The chain joins TRBV12-3 or TRBV12-4 to TRBJ1-1; no clear D gene. The germline V and J ends were trimmed by 5 bases and 1 base, with 14 bases remaining between them. The CDR3 sequence is 15 residues long. The CDR3: CASSISFIPNTEAFF. The CDR3 nucleotides are TGTGCCAGCAGTATAAGCTTCATCCCGAACACTGAAGCTTTCTTT.

This clonotype was picked up a small number of times. V gene TRBV20-1 combines with J gene TRBJ1-1; D gene uncertain. The CDR3 has 13 amino acids. CDR1 and CDR2 (germline): DFQATT, SNEGSKA (reference sequence). Trimming shortened V by 4 bases and J by 3 bases, and 12 bases separated the two germline ends. This chain's CDR3 is CSATKFLDTEAFF. CDR3 in DNA: TGCAGTGCTACCAAGTTCCTGGACACTGAAGCTTTCTTT.

In this sample, this clonotype turned up a few times. This sequence joins TRBV29-1 and TRBJ2-2; 7 bases line up with TRBD1. V lost 7 bases, J lost 8 bases, and 4 bases stayed unmatched. CDR1 SQVTM and CDR2 ANQGSEA come from the germline V gene. This CDR3 is built from 11 residues. CDR3 bases: TGCAGCGCCCTACAGGGGGGGGAGCTGTTTTTT. Protein: CSALQGGELFF.

This clonotype was seen ten or more times. The chain has TRBV18 and TRBJ2-5; 7 bases map to TRBD1. The V gene end was trimmed by 6 bases and the J gene end by 4 bases; junction bases not matched to a gene: 5. The CDR3 extends over 13 amino acids. Germline CDR1 is KGHSH and CDR2 is LQKENI. The DNA of the CDR3 is TGTGCCAGCTCGCAGGGACAGTCAGAGACCCAGTACTTC. Its protein product is CASSQGQSETQYF. Full variable domain (outside the CDR3, taken from reference TRBV18 and TRBJ2-5): NAGVMQNPRHLVRRRGQEARLRCSPMKGHSHVYWYRQLPEEGLKFMVYLQKENIIDESGMPKERFSAEFPKEGPSILRIQQVVRGDSAAYFCASSQGQSETQYFGPGTRLLVL.

The chain couples TRBV4-3 to TRBJ2-1, with TRBD2 matching over 12 bases. Germline V gene data show CDR1 as LGHNA and CDR2 as YSLEER. With V trimmed by 8 bases and J by 1 base, 6 bases remained unmatched. The CDR3 loop spans 16 amino acids. The CDR3 region is CASARLAGESYNEQFF. CDR3 sequence (DNA): TGCGCCAGCGCGCGACTAGCGGGAGAGTCCTACAATGAGCAGTTCTTC.

The chain uses TRBV20-1 and TRBJ2-1, with TRBD2 matching over 12 bases. The germline V gene encodes CDR1 DFQATT and CDR2 SNEGSKA (reference sequence). The CDR3 is 14 residues long. J lost 10 bases, V lost 2 bases, and 6 bases had no gene match. This chain's CDR3 is CSARTSGRFGEQFF. DNA of the CDR3: TGCAGTGCTAGAACTAGCGGGAGGTTCGGCGAGCAGTTCTTC.

The CDR3 region has the DNA TGTGCCAGCAGCGTAACGGCGGGAAATCACGAGCAGTACTTC. This codes for CASSVTAGNHEQYF. The rearrangement links TRBV9 to TRBJ2-7; TRBD2 is a possible D gene (6 bases). With 1 base removed from V and 5 bases from J, the gap between germline ends came to 13 bases. Per the germline V gene, CDR1 is SGDLS and CDR2 is YYNGEE. This CDR3 is 14 amino acids long. Full variable domain (outside the CDR3, taken from reference TRBV9 and TRBJ2-7): DSGVTQTPKHLITATGQRVTLRCSPRSGDLSVYWYQQSLDQGLQFLIQYYNGEERAKGNILERFSAQQFPDLHSELNLSSLELGDSALYFCASSVTAGNHEQYFGPGTRLTVT.

This clonotype was detected ten times or more. This chain links TRBV7-2 with TRBJ2-3; D gene ambiguous. The germline CDR1 and CDR2 sequences are SGHTA and FQGNSA. This CDR3 is 11 amino acids long. The germline V and J ends were trimmed by 6 bases and 6 bases, with 7 bases remaining between them. CDR3 DNA: TGTGCCAGCAGAGCCGTGGATACGCAGTATTTT. It codes for CASRAVDTQYF.

This clonotype was picked up a small number of times. As DNA, the CDR3 is TGTGCCAGTAGTATAACAGGGAGCTCCTACGAGCAGTACTTC. Translation gives CASSITGSSYEQYF. This chain links TRBV19 with TRBJ2-7, with D perhaps TRBD1 (6 bases). Germline CDR1 LNHDA, CDR2 SQIVND (reference sequence). V was trimmed by 2 bases and J by 0 bases, leaving 8 bases between them. CDR3 length equals 14 residues.

The V call is TRBV5-5, the J call TRBJ2-5; D is uncertain. This CDR3 comprises 14 residues. The ends were cut back, 0 bases at V and 5 bases at J, with 11 bases in the middle. In germline, CDR1 is SGHKS, CDR2 YYEKEE (reference sequence). This CDR3 reads CASSLGPMGETQYF. CDR3 DNA sequence: TGTGCCAGCAGCTTGGGACCAATGGGGGAGACCCAGTACTTC.

V gene TRBV11-2 combines with J gene TRBJ2-3; TRBD2 matches 10 bases. The CDR3 length is 17 residues. Per germline, CDR1 SGHAT and CDR2 FQNNGV. Unmatched junction bases numbered 8, after V lost 2 bases and J lost 3 bases. The CDR3: CASSLRQWTSGTDTQYF. CDR3 sequence (DNA): TGTGCCAGCAGCTTAAGGCAGTGGACTAGCGGAACAGATACGCAGTATTTT. The full variable domain, completed using reference TRBV11-2 and TRBJ2-3, is EAGVAQSPRYKIIEKRQSVAFWCNPISGHATLYWYQQILGQGPKLLIQFQNNGVVDDSQLPKDRFSAERLKGVDSTLKIQPAKLEDSAVYLCASSLRQWTSGTDTQYFGPGTRLTVL.

The chain carries TRBV7-2 and TRBJ2-4, with 7 bases fitting TRBD2. CDR1 SGHTA and CDR2 FQGNSA come from the germline V gene. The CDR3 is 17 amino acids. V shed 5 bases, J shed 6 bases, and the junction held 16 bases outside the gene matches. The chain's CDR3 is CASSRTFGGGVGNIQYF. DNA for the CDR3: TGTGCCAGCAGCCGAACTTTTGGGGGAGGGGTTGGAAACATTCAGTACTTC.

This clonotype has a handful of counts. The chain's CDR3 is CSASSTSGGGHNEQFF. The CDR3 coding sequence is TGCAGTGCTAGCTCCACTAGCGGGGGGGGCCACAATGAGCAGTTCTTC. V and J are TRBV20-1 and TRBJ2-1; 13 bases are shared with TRBD2. CDR1 is DFQATT, CDR2 SNEGSKA, per germline (reference sequence). V shed 3 bases, J shed 5 bases, and the junction held 7 bases outside the gene matches. The CDR3 length is 16 residues.

The gene calls are TRBV4-2 and TRBJ1-5; 7 bases match TRBD1. The CDR3 runs 17 residues. V dropped 0 bases and J dropped 4; count of bases not matched to a gene: 9. The germline V gene encodes CDR1 LGHNA and CDR2 YNFKEQ. CDR3 coding DNA: TGTGCCAGCAGCCAAGATTCGGGACAGCGAGAAAATCAGCCCCAGCATTTT. Protein product: CASSQDSGQRENQPQHF.

There are a few counts of this clonotype. The rearrangement uses TRBV2 and TRBJ1-3; D call uncertain. Germline CDR1 and CDR2: SNHLY and FYNNEI. The CDR3 covers 15 residues. V dropped 5 bases and J dropped 0 bases, with 11 bases sitting between them. This CDR3 reads CASSLKGASGNTIYF. In DNA, the CDR3 is TGTGCCAGCAGTTTAAAGGGAGCCTCTGGAAACACCATATATTTT.

This clonotype was seen repeatedly, ten times or more. V and J are TRBV28 and TRBJ1-2, with 8 bases matching TRBD1. The CDR3 totals 14 residues. The junction had 2 bases not matched to a gene; V was cut back by 3 bases and J by 2 bases. Germline CDR1 reads MDHEN; CDR2 reads SYDVKM. CDR3 protein: CASSFQGANYGYTF. Written as DNA, the CDR3 is TGTGCCAGCAGTTTCCAGGGGGCAAACTATGGCTACACCTTC.

The chain is built from TRBV12-3 or TRBV12-4 and TRBJ2-3; D possibly uses TRBD1 or TRBD2 (5 bases each). The CDR3 runs to 14 residues. V lost 6 bases and J lost 0, with 10 bases in between. The CDR3 region has the DNA TGTGCCAGCAGACCGGGACGCAGCACAGATACGCAGTATTTT. Its translation: CASRPGRSTDTQYF.

The chain recombines TRBV10-3 with TRBJ2-2; D may be TRBD2 (6 bases). The CDR3 sequence is 14 residues long. V was pared by 4 bases and J by 6 bases, with 12 bases between. Germline CDR1 reads ENHRY; CDR2 reads SYGVKD. Written as DNA, the CDR3 is TGTGCCATCAGTGGGGACTCATTGGCCGGGGAGCTGTTTTTT. Protein: CAISGDSLAGELFF.